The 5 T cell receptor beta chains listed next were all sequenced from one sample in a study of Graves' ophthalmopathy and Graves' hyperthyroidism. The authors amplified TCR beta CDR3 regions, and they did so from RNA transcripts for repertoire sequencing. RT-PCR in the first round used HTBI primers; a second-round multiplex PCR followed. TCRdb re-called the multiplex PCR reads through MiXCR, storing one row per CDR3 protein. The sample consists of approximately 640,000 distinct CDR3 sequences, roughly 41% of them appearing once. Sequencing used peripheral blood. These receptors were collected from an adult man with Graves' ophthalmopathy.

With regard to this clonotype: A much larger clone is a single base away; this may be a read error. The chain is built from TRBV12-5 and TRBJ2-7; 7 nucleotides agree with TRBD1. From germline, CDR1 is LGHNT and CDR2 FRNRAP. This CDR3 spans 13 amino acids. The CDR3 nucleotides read TGTGCCAGCAGATACACAGGGGACTACGAGCAGTACTTC. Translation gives CASRYTGDYEQYF.

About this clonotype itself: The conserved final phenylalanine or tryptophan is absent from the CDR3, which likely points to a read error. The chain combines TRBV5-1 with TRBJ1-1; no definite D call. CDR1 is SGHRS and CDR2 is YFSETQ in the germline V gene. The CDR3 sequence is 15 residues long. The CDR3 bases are TGTGCCAGCAGCTTGGTAAGGCTCGGGAGCACTGAAGCTTTCCTT. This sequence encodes CASSLVRLGSTEAFL.

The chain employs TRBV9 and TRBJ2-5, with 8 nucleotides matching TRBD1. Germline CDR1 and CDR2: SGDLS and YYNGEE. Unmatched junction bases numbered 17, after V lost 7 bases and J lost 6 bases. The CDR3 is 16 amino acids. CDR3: CASGHRQGTRLKTQYF. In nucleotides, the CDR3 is TGTGCCAGCGGCCACAGACAGGGGACACGTTTAAAGACCCAGTACTTC.

For the CDR3, the DNA is TGCAGTGCTAGAGTGGCCGGGAAGGTTCTTAGTGGTCAGCCCCAGCATTTT. It yields the protein CSARVAGKVLSGQPQHF. This chain links TRBV20-1 with TRBJ1-5, with D hard to call. The CDR3 consists of 17 residues. V was pared by 1 base and J by 6 bases, with 22 bases between. Per the germline V gene, CDR1 is DFQATT and CDR2 is SNEGSKA (reference sequence).

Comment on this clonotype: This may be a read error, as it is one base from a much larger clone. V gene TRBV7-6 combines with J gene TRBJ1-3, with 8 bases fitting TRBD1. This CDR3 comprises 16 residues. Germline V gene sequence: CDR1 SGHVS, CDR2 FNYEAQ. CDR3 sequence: CAGSPPDREGGNTIYF. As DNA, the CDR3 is TGTGCCGGCAGCCCCCCGGACAGGGAAGGTGGAAACACCATATATTTT.